This TCR beta chain comes out of a study of blood T cells in healthy people across ages. The wider study: When template switching was applied, about one barcoded beta molecule was captured per two T cells. Study results and caveats: Roughly linearly, TCR beta diversity per million T cells fell as age increased. Diversity estimates from one million T cells were considered underestimates.

With a J-beta primer mix and a sample-barcoded 5' primer, a second PCR ran 7 to 11 cycles. TCRdb reprocessed the 5' RACE reads via MiXCR and lists one record per CDR3 protein. This sample carries hundreds of thousands of distinct CDR3 sequences, 40% to 65% of them seen once, and the ten largest clones take roughly 14%. In regard to this clonotype: The antigen is not known.

The TCR sequence derives from a woman of 80 years or more in good health. Sequencing was carried out using blood.

The CDR3 nucleotides read TGTGCCAGCAGGGGAAGACAGGGGAACTACGAGCAGTACTTC. Protein product: CASRGRQGNYEQYF. The chain couples TRBV7-2 to TRBJ2-4; 8 positions match TRBD1. The J call may be in error: the DNA end matches TRBJ2-7 better. The CDR3 length is 14 residues. Per germline, CDR1 SGHTA and CDR2 FQGNSA.